The 19 T cell receptor beta chains presented below share a single source sample, sequenced in a study of T cell repertoires in cytomegalovirus infection. Via MiXCR, TCRdb re-called the reads, giving one row per CDR3 protein. In the table there are about 250,000 distinct CDR3 sequences, 9% to 15% of which are singletons. Specimen: PBMCs. The receptors shown here come from a human donor in good health (CMV status not recorded). Some clones in this sample may be carry-over from other donors' samples.

The V and J genes are TRBV5-1 and TRBJ2-5, with 8 bases matching TRBD1. V was clipped by 2 bases and J by 2 bases; unmatched bases: 2. This CDR3 has 14 amino acids. CDR1 and CDR2 (germline): SGHRS, YFSETQ. CDR3 in DNA: TGCGCCAGCAGCTTCACAGGGGGGCAAGAGACCCAGTACTTC. This encodes CASSFTGGQETQYF. Combining the CDR3 with reference TRBV5-1 and TRBJ2-5 gives the whole variable domain KAGVTQTPRYLIKTRGQQVTLSCSPISGHRSVSWYQQTPGQGLQFLFEYFSETQRNKGNFPGRFSGRQFSNSRSEMNVSTLELGDSALYLCASSFTGGQETQYFGPGTRLLVL.

The chain employs TRBV5-6 and TRBJ1-1; D possibly corresponds to TRBD1 (5 bases). V lost 4 bases to trimming and J lost 0 bases, with 13 bases between them. Germline CDR1 is SGHDT and CDR2 is YYEEEE. The CDR3 is made up of 15 amino acids. CDR3 residues: CASSRDLWMNTEAFF. The CDR3 DNA reads as TGTGCCAGCAGCCGGGACCTTTGGATGAACACTGAAGCTTTCTTT.

This clonotype occurred many times. The chain employs TRBV7-2 and TRBJ2-2, with D hard to call. Germline CDR1 SGHTA, CDR2 FQGNSA. Trimming took 0 bases from V and 4 from J, leaving 6 bases between them. This CDR3 has 14 residues. The chain's CDR3 is CASSLALTTGELFF. DNA of the CDR3: TGTGCCAGCAGCTTAGCACTGACCACCGGGGAGCTGTTTTTT.

In this sample, this clonotype turned up many times. The rearrangement uses TRBV7-2 and TRBJ1-1, with D unresolved. In germline, CDR1 is SGHTA, CDR2 FQGNSA. V lost 2 bases to trimming and J lost 5 bases, with 18 bases between them. The CDR3 runs to 16 residues. The CDR3 nucleotides read TGTGCCAGCAGCTTATGGTCGGGCGGGTCCGGGACTGAAGCTTTCTTT. Protein sequence: CASSLWSGGSGTEAFF. Looking up the rest from reference TRBV7-2 and TRBJ1-1 gives the full variable domain: GAGVSQSPSNKVTEKGKDVELRCDPISGHTALYWYRQSLGQGLEFLIYFQGNSAPDKSGLPSDRFSAERTGGSVSTLTIQRTQQEDSAVYLCASSLWSGGSGTEAFFGQGTRLTVV.

This clonotype showed up many times. J is TRBJ1-3 and V is TRBV7-8, with TRBD1 identical over 7 bases. Germline trimming cut 4 bases from V and 0 bases from J; bases unmatched to any gene: 3. The CDR3 totals 15 residues. Germline V gives CDR1 SGHVS, CDR2 FQNEAQ. The CDR3 DNA reads as TGTGCCAGCAGCTCAACAGGGGTCTCTGGAAACACCATATATTTT. It specifies CASSSTGVSGNTIYF.

This clonotype appeared many times. This chain joins TRBV7-2 and TRBJ2-7; D is unresolved. V shed 5 bases and J shed 5 bases, with 25 bases lying between them. Germline values: CDR1 SGHTA, CDR2 FQGNSA. CDR3 size: 17 residues. DNA of the CDR3: TGTGCCAGCAGCCCCAGCTCGAATCTGCGTGGGGTCGACGAGCAGTACTTC. It translates to CASSPSSNLRGVDEQYF.

This clonotype was recorded a few times. This chain joins TRBV27 and TRBJ2-3; TRBD2 matches 7 bases. There are 14 residues in the CDR3. The V segment lost 5 bases and the J segment 5 bases; nucleotides outside the gene matches: 7. From germline, CDR1 is MNHEY and CDR2 SMNVEV (reference sequence). The CDR3 coding sequence is TGTGCCAGCAGTCCCAGGACTAGAGGAGATACGCAGTATTTT. This encodes CASSPRTRGDTQYF.

This clonotype was counted many times. The chain joins TRBV7-3 to TRBJ2-3; D perhaps matches TRBD1 (7 bases). CDR3 size: 15 residues. The ends were cut back, 0 bases at V and 5 bases at J, with 12 bases in the middle. Per germline, CDR1 SGHTA and CDR2 FQGTGA. In DNA, the CDR3 is TGTGCCAGCAGCTTAACCACCCAGGGGGGAGATACGCAGTATTTT. Translating gives CASSLTTQGGDTQYF. Combining the CDR3 with reference TRBV7-3 and TRBJ2-3 gives the whole variable domain GAGVSQTPSNKVTEKGKYVELRCDPISGHTALYWYRQSLGQGPEFLIYFQGTGAADDSGLPNDRFFAVRPEGSVSTLKIQRTERGDSAVYLCASSLTTQGGDTQYFGPGTRLTVL.

The chain combines TRBV7-3 with TRBJ2-2; no reliable D call. V lost 3 bases and J lost 7, with 9 bases in between. Germline CDR1 reads SGHTA; CDR2 reads FQGTGA. This CDR3 has 13 amino acids. The CDR3 protein is CASSFIADGELFF. CDR3 nucleotide sequence: TGTGCCAGCAGCTTTATAGCTGACGGGGAGCTGTTTTTT.

In its sample, this clonotype was seen many times. J is TRBJ2-7 and V is TRBV7-6; 13 bases fit TRBD2. CDR1 is SGHVS, CDR2 FNYEAQ, per germline. Trimming cost V 5 bases and J 6 bases; bases outside gene matches: 7. CDR3 length: 15 residues. DNA for the CDR3: TGTGCCAGCAGCGCCGGACTAGCGGGAGCGGGCGAGCAGTACTTC. Its protein is CASSAGLAGAGEQYF.

Only a few counts were recorded for this clonotype. The chain carries TRBV18 and TRBJ1-1, with no clear D. In germline, CDR1 is KGHSH, CDR2 LQKENI. This CDR3 contains 15 residues. The ends were cut back, 1 base at V and 1 base at J, with 10 bases in the middle. CDR3 residues: CASSPLPTQNTEAFF. As DNA, the CDR3 is TGTGCCAGCTCACCACTACCTACACAGAACACTGAAGCTTTCTTT.

This clonotype has a handful of counts. The V gene is TRBV19, the J gene TRBJ1-1; D unclear. V was cut by 1 base and J by 1 base, with 10 bases left in between. This CDR3 region has 15 residues. The germline CDR1 and CDR2 sequences are LNHDA and SQIVND (reference sequence). For the CDR3, the DNA is TGTGCCAGTAGTATAGCCCAGGCACGGAACACTGAAGCTTTCTTT. Translation: CASSIAQARNTEAFF.

In this sample, this clonotype turned up many times. The CDR3 sequence: CASSIGPSGANEQFF. In DNA form, the CDR3 reads TGTGCCAGTAGTATAGGCCCTTCCGGGGCCAATGAGCAGTTCTTC. The gene calls are TRBV19 and TRBJ2-1; TRBD1 or TRBD2 may be the D gene (5 bases each). This CDR3 has 15 residues. The ends were cut back, 1 base at V and 6 bases at J, with 13 bases in the middle. The V gene's germline CDR1 is LNHDA and CDR2 SQIVND (reference sequence). Full variable domain (remainder filled in from reference TRBV19 and TRBJ2-1): DGGITQSPKYLFRKEGQNVTLSCEQNLNHDAMYWYRQDPGQGLRLIYYSQIVNDFQKGDIAEGYSVSREKKESFPLTVTSAQKNPTAFYLCASSIGPSGANEQFFGPGTRLTVL.

This clonotype was picked up many times. The J gene is TRBJ1-1, the V gene TRBV28; no firm D call. Germline CDR1 and CDR2: MDHEN and SYDVKM. The CDR3 extends over 14 amino acids. The V and J ends lost 1 base and 4 bases respectively, with 10 bases between them. CDR3 in amino acids: CASSLLAGSTEAFF. The CDR3 nucleotides read TGTGCCAGCAGTTTATTGGCTGGGTCCACTGAAGCTTTCTTT.

This clonotype was seen many times. The chain carries TRBV6-2 or TRBV6-3 and TRBJ2-1, with TRBD1 as a possible D gene (6 bases). Trimming cost V 2 bases and J 4 bases, with 18 bases left between them. Looked up from germline, CDR1 is MNHEY and CDR2 is SVGEGT. This CDR3 region has 17 residues. The CDR3 loop is CASSYLRGSSRYNEQFF. In nucleotides, the CDR3 is TGTGCCAGCAGTTACCTGAGGGGGTCAAGTAGGTACAATGAGCAGTTCTTC.

This clonotype was detected ten times or more. The V gene is TRBV6-2 or TRBV6-3, the J gene TRBJ2-7; TRBD2 aligns across 8 bases. The V gene end was trimmed by 5 bases and the J gene end by 0 bases; junction bases not matched to a gene: 6. Germline-derived CDR1 and CDR2 are MNHEY and SVGEGT. There are 15 residues in the CDR3. The CDR3 DNA follows: TGTGCCAGCAGTACCCGGGAGGGGAGCTCCTACGAGCAGTACTTC. Translated: CASSTREGSSYEQYF.

The rearrangement joins TRBV5-1 to TRBJ2-4; D is uncertain. Germline V gene lookup returns CDR1 SGHRS and CDR2 YFSETQ. CDR3 length: 16 amino acids. Trimming cost V 2 bases and J 0 bases, with 12 bases left between them. CDR3 loop: CASSFVAELAKNIQYF. DNA of the CDR3: TGCGCCAGCAGCTTCGTGGCAGAACTAGCCAAAAACATTCAGTACTTC.

The chain combines TRBV7-3 with TRBJ2-3; TRBD2 agrees at 14 bases. With 3 bases clipped from V and 3 bases from J, the junction kept 2 bases outside the gene matches. Germline V lookup: CDR1 SGHTA, CDR2 FQGTGA. The length of the CDR3 is 16 residues. The CDR3 reads CASSLGLAGETDTQYF. In DNA, the CDR3 is TGTGCCAGCAGCTTGGGACTAGCGGGAGAAACAGATACGCAGTATTTT.

Many counts were recorded for this clonotype. This chain links TRBV7-8 with TRBJ2-7; the match to TRBD2 covers 11 bases. Germline V gene sequence: CDR1 SGHVS, CDR2 FQNEAQ. Trimming took 4 bases from V and 7 from J; bases not matched to a gene: 6. The CDR3 contains 14 residues. The CDR3 here is CASSYLAGGGEQYF. DNA for the CDR3: TGTGCCAGCAGCTACCTAGCGGGAGGTGGTGAGCAGTACTTC. Full variable domain (rest looked up from reference TRBV7-8 and TRBJ2-7): GAGVSQSPRYKVAKRGQDVALRCDPISGHVSLFWYQQALGQGPEFLTYFQNEAQLDKSGLPSDRFFAERPEGSVSTLKIQRTQQEDSAVYLCASSYLAGGGEQYFGPGTRLTVT.